This TCR beta chain was retrieved from a study of CD8+CD57+ T cells in acquired aplastic anemia. Trimming took 0 bases from V and 5 from J; bases not matched to a gene: 6. Per the germline V gene, CDR1 is DFQATT and CDR2 is SNEGSKA (reference sequence). The CDR3 is made up of 14 amino acids. All sequencing subjects had displayed CD8+CD57+ cell expansion on flow cytometry. Many counts were recorded for this clonotype. Genomic DNA served as template for TCR beta VDJ and CDR3 profiling. TCRdb independently ran MiXCR on the reads; one entry per CDR3 protein. The sample has fewer than 200,000 distinct CDR3 sequences, around 75% seen once.

The chain uses TRBV20-1 and TRBJ1-1, with TRBD1 identical over 7 bases. Sequenced material: sorted CD4+, CD8+, or CD8+CD57+ T cells (not recorded which) from PBMCs. The TCR comes from a human donor with aplastic anemia. CDR3 in amino acids: CSARDEGAVTEAFF. The CDR3 coding sequence is TGCAGTGCTAGAGACGAGGGGGCAGTTACTGAAGCTTTCTTT.